Below are 20 T cell receptor beta chains sequenced from a single sample in a study of cytomegalovirus exposure and HLA in healthy donors. Amplification used 60 Vbeta primers and 13 Jbeta primers. Clones were read by immunoSEQ multiplex PCR, and TCRdb kept only the in-frame ones, dropping some. The sample holds about 72,000 clones, approximately 70% seen once. The sequenced sample consisted of PBMCs. These receptors originate from a man aged 40-55 years in good health and CMV-seropositive.

V gene TRBV18 combines with J gene TRBJ1-1, with D unclear. Germline assignment: CDR1 KGHSH and CDR2 LQKENI. This CDR3 is 13 amino acids long. The V end was cut by 3 bases, the J end by 2 bases, with 7 bases between. In DNA, the CDR3 is TGTGCCAGCTCACCGGGCAGCAACACTGAAGCTTTCTTT. It yields the protein CASSPGSNTEAFF.

The chain couples TRBV4-1 to TRBJ2-2; D is possibly TRBD2 (6 bases). The CDR3 loop spans 17 amino acids. Germline-derived CDR1 and CDR2 are MGHRA and YSYEKL. The germline V and J ends were trimmed by 0 bases and 4 bases, with 15 bases remaining between them. CDR3 amino acids: CASSQELAGRGTGELFF. CDR3 nucleotide sequence: TGCGCCAGCAGCCAAGAGTTGGCGGGGCGCGGCACCGGGGAGCTGTTTTTT.

The chain recombines TRBV5-1 with TRBJ2-7; 7 bases line up with TRBD2. Germline V gene data show CDR1 as SGHRS and CDR2 as YFSETQ. V lost 0 bases and J lost 5; bases outside the gene matches: 8. The CDR3 covers 15 residues. The CDR3 sequence is CASSLGRGLGNEQYF. For the CDR3, the DNA is TGCGCCAGCAGCTTGGGGCGGGGGTTAGGAAACGAGCAGTACTTC. Full variable domain (outside the CDR3, taken from reference TRBV5-1 and TRBJ2-7): KAGVTQTPRYLIKTRGQQVTLSCSPISGHRSVSWYQQTPGQGLQFLFEYFSETQRNKGNFPGRFSGRQFSNSRSEMNVSTLELGDSALYLCASSLGRGLGNEQYFGPGTRLTVT.

CDR3 in amino acids: CAVFGSYGYTF. In DNA form, the CDR3 reads TGTGCCGTCTTTGGGAGCTATGGCTACACCTTC. The V call is TRBV28, the J call TRBJ1-2, with D hard to call. V lost 11 bases and J lost 4, with 11 bases in between. CDR1 and CDR2 (germline): MDHEN, SYDVKM. The CDR3 consists of 11 residues.

This clone has only a few counts. The rearrangement joins TRBV11-1 to TRBJ1-2; 7 positions agree with TRBD1. The CDR3 extends over 14 amino acids. Trimming took 5 bases from V and 2 from J; bases not matched to a gene: 5. The germline CDR1 and CDR2 sequences are SGHAT and FQDESV (reference sequence). The CDR3 coding sequence is TGTGCCAGCAGCAAAGACAGGGCCAACTATGGCTACACCTTC. Translating it yields CASSKDRANYGYTF.

This clone was counted between two and nine times. V gene TRBV2 combines with J gene TRBJ1-5; D is ambiguous. Trimming left V 7 bases short and J 0 bases short, with 13 bases between. The CDR3 covers 15 residues. From germline, CDR1 is SNHLY and CDR2 FYNNEI. The CDR3: CASKKTVYSNQPQHF. DNA for the CDR3: TGTGCCAGCAAGAAAACAGTATATAGCAATCAGCCCCAGCATTTT.

The rearrangement joins TRBV15 to TRBJ2-2; D is possibly TRBD2 (6 bases). This CDR3 has 15 residues. Germline CDR1 is LNHNV and CDR2 is YYDKDF (reference sequence). V lost 4 bases to trimming and J lost 4 bases, with 13 bases between them. This CDR3 reads CATSKVAELTGELFF. CDR3 bases: TGTGCCACCAGCAAAGTAGCGGAGCTCACCGGGGAGCTGTTTTTT.

J is TRBJ1-2 and V is TRBV5-6; D not certain. From germline, CDR1 is SGHDT and CDR2 YYEEEE. This CDR3 comprises 13 residues. The V end lost 1 base, the J end lost 2 bases, and 6 bases lay between the germline ends. CDR3 sequence (DNA): TGTGCCAGCAGCTTGCGGAGGAACTATGGCTACACCTTC. Its protein is CASSLRRNYGYTF.

V is TRBV5-4 and J is TRBJ2-1; the match to TRBD1 covers 7 bases. This CDR3 has 15 amino acids. Unmatched junction bases numbered 15, after V lost 3 bases and J lost 12 bases. Germline V lookup: CDR1 SGHNT, CDR2 YYREEE (reference sequence). CDR3 DNA: TGTGCCAGCAGCTCTAACAGGGGTCTGGCTGTAGTGCAGTTCTTC. Translation gives CASSSNRGLAVVQFF. Full variable domain (rest looked up from reference TRBV5-4 and TRBJ2-1): ETGVTQSPTHLIKTRGQQVTLRCSSQSGHNTVSWYQQALGQGPQFIFQYYREEENGRGNFPPRFSGLQFPNYSSELNVNALELDDSALYLCASSSNRGLAVVQFFGPGTRLTVL.

The V call is TRBV25-1, the J call TRBJ2-3; TRBD2 is a possible D gene (6 bases). The length of the CDR3 is 13 residues. The V and J ends lost 8 bases and 4 bases respectively, with 13 bases between them. CDR1 is MGHDK and CDR2 is SYGVNS in the germline V gene. The DNA for the CDR3 is TGTGCCAGCTCGGGGGTATTCCCAGATACGCAGTATTTT. Amino acids: CASSGVFPDTQYF.

This chain's CDR3 is CASLAGYEAFF. In DNA, the CDR3 is TGTGCCAGCCTGGCGGGGTATGAAGCTTTCTTT. The chain employs TRBV6-5 and TRBJ1-1; no clear D gene. The CDR3 totals 11 residues. Between the trimmed V and J ends, which lost 8 bases and 7 bases, there was a span of 11 bases. The germline V gene encodes CDR1 MNHEY and CDR2 SVGAGI.

The gene calls are TRBV27 and TRBJ2-2, with TRBD1 as a possible D gene (6 bases). Germline V gene lookup returns CDR1 MNHEY and CDR2 SMNVEV (reference sequence). The CDR3 loop spans 14 amino acids. V was shortened by 3 bases and J by 7 bases, with 12 bases between the two germline ends. The CDR3 bases are TGTGCCAGCAGTTTGCCTTTCAGGGGCGGGGAGCTGTTTTTT. Translation: CASSLPFRGGELFF.

This rearrangement joins TRBV19 to TRBJ1-2; TRBD1 matches at 9 bases. Germline V gene data show CDR1 as LNHDA and CDR2 as SQIVND (reference sequence). CDR3 size: 15 residues. Germline trimming cut 6 bases from V and 4 bases from J; bases unmatched to any gene: 9. The CDR3: CASSKPGQGVYGYTF. The CDR3 DNA reads TGTGCCAGTAGCAAACCGGGACAGGGCGTCTATGGCTACACCTTC.

This clone appeared a single time. This chain uses TRBV5-4 with TRBJ2-5, with TRBD1 matching over 7 bases. Germline CDR1 and CDR2: SGHNT and YYREEE (reference sequence). The CDR3 runs 14 residues. The V and J ends lost 4 bases and 2 bases, in that order; junction bases with no gene match: 5. CDR3 residues: CASSPPGQQETQYF. The DNA for the CDR3 is TGTGCCAGCAGCCCTCCGGGACAGCAAGAGACCCAGTACTTC.

The CDR3 nucleotides read TGTGCCTGGAGTGTTTTGACAGCAGATACGCAGTATTTT. Its protein product is CAWSVLTADTQYF. V and J are TRBV30 and TRBJ2-3, with D tentatively TRBD1 (5 bases). With 0 bases removed from V and 4 bases from J, the gap between germline ends came to 8 bases. The CDR3 totals 13 residues. Germline assignment: CDR1 GTSNPN and CDR2 SVGIG (reference sequence).

The CDR3 nucleotides are TGTGCCAGCAGTGAACTAGCGGGGGGGCCCGGGGAGCTGTTTTTT. Amino acids: CASSELAGGPGELFF. The J gene is TRBJ2-2, the V gene TRBV6-1; TRBD2 matches at 12 bases. Germline CDR1 MNHNS, CDR2 SASEGT. Germline trimming cut 2 bases from V and 6 bases from J; bases unmatched to any gene: 1. This CDR3 is 15 amino acids long.

The chain joins TRBV5-8 to TRBJ1-1; a weak D match, TRBD1 (5 bases). The V and J ends lost 4 bases and 5 bases respectively, with 12 bases between them. The germline V gene has CDR1 SGHTS and CDR2 YDEGEE. The CDR3 contains 13 residues. CDR3 region: CASSTSGGTEAFF. The DNA for the CDR3 is TGTGCCAGCAGCACCTCGGGGGGGACTGAAGCTTTCTTT.

The V call is TRBV5-4, the J call TRBJ1-1, with D possibly TRBD1 on 6 matching bases. Trimming took 6 bases from V and 1 from J, leaving 13 bases between them. Germline assignment: CDR1 SGHNT and CDR2 YYREEE (reference sequence). CDR3 size: 14 residues. DNA of the CDR3: TGTGCCAGCATTCCAAGGGGGACGAACACTGAAGCTTTCTTT. Amino acid sequence: CASIPRGTNTEAFF.

V usage is TRBV7-9 and J usage is TRBJ1-3; TRBD1 is a possible D gene (5 bases). The CDR3 is 16 residues long. With 4 bases removed from V and 0 bases from J, the gap between germline ends came to 13 bases. Germline V gene sequence: CDR1 SEHNR, CDR2 FQNEAQ (reference sequence). The CDR3 region is CASSSPGLRSGNTIYF. The CDR3 nucleotides read TGTGCCAGCAGCTCACCGGGACTCCGCTCTGGAAACACCATATATTTT.

This chain uses TRBV6-1 with TRBJ1-2; perhaps TRBD1 as D (5 bases). V was shortened by 2 bases and J by 7 bases, with 14 bases between the two germline ends. The CDR3 runs 14 residues. Germline values: CDR1 MNHNS, CDR2 SASEGT. The CDR3 DNA follows: TGTGCCAGCAGTGAATCACAGGTTAGCTCTGGCTACACCTTC. Protein sequence: CASSESQVSSGYTF.